The sequence of this TCR beta chain was determined in a study of blood T cell repertoires in COVID-19 (dated by TCRdb to 2020 to 2021). Looking at the study overall: Collaborator samples came from the United States, Italy and Spain and covered acute and convalescent phases of COVID-19. The repertoires were made available in a free public database intended to serve as a resource for research on the immune response to SARS-CoV-2. Deeply sampled blood TCRbeta repertoires from subjects exposed to, actively infected with, or recovered from COVID-19 were included in the dataset. The prospective study material was composed of cDNA or gDNA derived from T cells, B-cell-depleted T cells, or PBMCs. The samples were drawn from the first 160 participants of the ongoing ImmuneRACE study and from over a thousand subjects provided by 6 global collaborators. Sample metadata almost always included a de-identified subject ID, COVID-19 status, age in years and sex. HLA class I and class II types, where available, came from metadata supplied by the sample provider rather than from assay-based typing. Here is what the overall study found, with its caveats: The amount of clinical and demographic metadata varied by source and participant and was provided uncurated.

As for this clone: It lacks a known antigen. Base qualities are not at hand, and no much larger clone is one base apart.

Collaborating institutions collected whole blood in K2EDTA tubes following their own protocols. Collaborator samples were shipped for TCRbeta analysis as frozen whole blood, isolated PBMCs, or DNA extracted from either sample type. The CDR3 sequence holds 15 residues, the cysteine and phenylalanine included. This entry keeps only the CDR3 DNA: 45 bases, framed from base 1. The germline V gene yields MDHEN for CDR1 and SYDVKM for CDR2. Trimming leaves V shorter by 6 bases and J shorter by 0 bases, with the junction holding 8 bases beyond the gene matches. The immunoSEQ Assay, a bias-controlled multiplex PCR, was used to amplify TCRbeta CDR3 regions from genomic DNA. On the authors' methods: Nucleated cell counts per sample were estimated from amplification of reference gene primers within the assay. Sequence reads were collapsed and filtered to measure the absolute abundance of every unique TCRbeta CDR3 rearrangement. For each sample, productive Simpson clonality was calculated as the square root of Simpson's diversity index over productive rearrangements. TCRdb took this table from immuneACCESS and kept in-frame rearrangements with V and J called. Such tables lack part of the clones; where checked against another copy, unresolved V genes explain under half of the gap, and the rest is unexplained. V, J and clone size reflect that table, while D and trimming were determined from the DNA. Within this sample are 250,000 to 300,000 clones, with around 90% of them counted one time only. Of the sample, 0.7% to 0.85% falls within the top ten clones.

This clonotype was obtained from a woman aged 30 to 39 with acute or convalescent COVID-19. The V and J genes are TRBV28 and TRBJ2-7, with 7 bases aligning to TRBD1. Sequencing was done on a sample of peripheral blood. The CDR3 reads CASSPGGPPSYEQYF. Read as DNA, the sequence is TGTGCCAGCAGCCCAGGGGGTCCCCCCTCCTACGAGCAGTACTTC.